One and the same sample provided the 16 T cell receptor beta chains below, sequenced in a study of T cells in localized non-small cell lung cancer. Assay used: immunoSEQ multiplex PCR; TCRdb lists only in-frame clones, some missing. Of about 32,000 clones in the sample, approximately 86% were seen once. This sample comprised peripheral blood mononuclear cells, obtained before any cancer treatment. The receptors shown here come from a woman aged 35 to 69 with stage III lung adenocarcinoma.

The chain has TRBV5-1 and TRBJ2-4; D might be TRBD2 (6 bases). The CDR3 is made up of 14 amino acids. Germline assignment: CDR1 SGHRS and CDR2 YFSETQ. The V gene lost 4 bases and the J gene lost 3 bases, with 11 bases spanning the gap. In DNA form, the CDR3 reads TGCGCCAGCAGCCAACTAGCTGACAAAAACATTCAGTACTTC. Amino acids: CASSQLADKNIQYF.

This sequence joins TRBV19 and TRBJ1-2; 10 bases fit TRBD1. The V segment lost 7 bases and the J segment 4 bases; nucleotides outside the gene matches: 9. CDR1 is LNHDA and CDR2 is SQIVND in the germline V gene (reference sequence). This CDR3 is 15 amino acids long. The chain's CDR3 is CASTVDRGPFYGYTF. CDR3 nucleotides: TGTGCCAGTACCGTCGACAGGGGGCCCTTCTATGGCTACACCTTC.

V gene TRBV30 combines with J gene TRBJ1-3; the D is unclear. CDR1 GTSNPN and CDR2 SVGIG come from the germline V gene (reference sequence). Trimming removed 4 bases at V and 0 bases at J, with 7 bases between. CDR3 length: 13 amino acids. Here the CDR3 DNA reads TGTGCCTGGAACGGGCTCTCTGGAAACACCATATATTTT. It specifies CAWNGLSGNTIYF.

The chain combines TRBV29-1 with TRBJ2-2; either TRBD1 or TRBD2 may fit D (6 bases each). Germline V gives CDR1 SQVTM, CDR2 ANQGSEA. Trimming removed 4 bases at V and 0 bases at J, with 9 bases between. The CDR3 totals 14 residues. CDR3 residues: CSVVGGTNTGELFF. DNA for the CDR3: TGCAGCGTTGTCGGGGGCACGAACACCGGGGAGCTGTTTTTT.

The chain joins TRBV7-9 to TRBJ1-2, with TRBD1 matching over 9 bases. Per the germline V gene, CDR1 is SEHNR and CDR2 is FQNEAQ (reference sequence). J was trimmed by 1 base and V by 5 bases; bases with no gene match: 5. The CDR3 has 15 residues. This chain's CDR3 is CASSPGTGLNYGYTF. As DNA, the CDR3 is TGTGCCAGCAGCCCGGGGACAGGGCTTAACTATGGCTACACCTTC.

The rearrangement links TRBV6-7 to TRBJ2-5; D not certain. TRBV6-7 falls under the ORF class, with uncertain function. This CDR3 region has 12 residues. With 8 bases removed from V and 5 bases from J, the gap between germline ends came to 12 bases. The CDR3 nucleotides read TGTGCCAGCGGCATGCATGGGGAGACCCAGTACTTC. Translation: CASGMHGETQYF.

The chain couples TRBV18 to TRBJ1-1, with a tentative D call TRBD1 (6 bases). Germline loops: CDR1 KGHSH, CDR2 LQKENI. The CDR3 runs to 15 residues. V lost 1 base to trimming and J lost 1 base, with 10 bases between them. CDR3 in DNA: TGTGCCAGCTCACCACGCGCCAGGGGGAACACTGAAGCTTTCTTT. Translating it yields CASSPRARGNTEAFF.

The chain employs TRBV4-3 and TRBJ1-2; possible D gene TRBD1, 5 bases. CDR3 length equals 17 residues. CDR1 is LGHNA, CDR2 YSLEER, per germline. V lost 0 bases and J 0 bases, leaving 14 bases between the germline ends. The CDR3 nucleotides are TGCGCCAGCAGCCAAGATGCTCTTGGGGCCCCTAACTATGGCTACACCTTC. This encodes CASSQDALGAPNYGYTF.

The sample holds one count of this clone. The chain employs TRBV9 and TRBJ1-4; D may be TRBD1 (5 bases). The germline V and J ends were trimmed by 4 bases and 7 bases, with 17 bases remaining between them. Germline lookup yields CDR1 SGDLS and CDR2 YYNGEE. This CDR3 contains 15 residues. CDR3 in amino acids: CASSPYGGIGEKLFF. CDR3 sequence (DNA): TGTGCCAGCAGCCCATACGGGGGAATAGGTGAAAAACTGTTTTTT.

V is TRBV11-1 and J is TRBJ1-1, with D perhaps TRBD1 (5 bases). From germline, CDR1 is SGHAT and CDR2 FQDESV (reference sequence). The CDR3 consists of 14 residues. The V gene lost 3 bases and the J gene lost 3 bases, with 11 bases spanning the gap. The CDR3 DNA reads as TGTGCCAGCAGCTTCTCCAGGGTAGACACTGAAGCTTTCTTT. Translated: CASSFSRVDTEAFF.

The gene calls are TRBV19 and TRBJ2-2, with 9 bases matching TRBD1. V lost 5 bases to trimming and J lost 7 bases; unmatched junction nucleotides: 8. Looked up from germline, CDR1 is LNHDA and CDR2 is SQIVND (reference sequence). This CDR3 contains 15 residues. The CDR3 DNA is TGTGCCAGTAGTCGGACAGGGGCGCAAAACGGGGAGCTGTTTTTT. It is translated as CASSRTGAQNGELFF.

The chain has TRBV7-3 and TRBJ2-7; D is possibly TRBD2 (6 bases). The ends were cut back, 2 bases at V and 4 bases at J, with 12 bases in the middle. CDR1 is SGHTA and CDR2 is FQGTGA in the germline V gene. The CDR3 has 14 residues. Written as DNA, the CDR3 is TGTGCCAGCAGCTTAGGGCGGGGTACGTACGAGCAGTACTTC. Protein sequence: CASSLGRGTYEQYF.

This clone was detected only once. The CDR3 DNA reads TGCGCCAGCAGCTTGCAAGGTGACCAAGAGACCCAGTACTTC. Translating it yields CASSLQGDQETQYF. V usage is TRBV5-1 and J usage is TRBJ2-5, with unresolved D. CDR3 length: 14 amino acids. The V end lost 1 base, the J end lost 0 bases, and 7 bases lay between the germline ends. Germline CDR1 and CDR2: SGHRS and YFSETQ.

This clone has just one count. The gene calls are TRBV6-5 and TRBJ2-3, with D perhaps TRBD2 (5 bases). Germline V gene lookup returns CDR1 MNHEY and CDR2 SVGAGI. V lost 3 bases, J lost 4 bases, and 8 bases lay in between. The CDR3 spans 13 residues. The CDR3 loop is CASSYSDPDTQYF. The CDR3 coding sequence is TGTGCCAGCAGTTATAGCGACCCAGATACGCAGTATTTT.

J is TRBJ1-1 and V is TRBV18; D is uncertain. Germline loops: CDR1 KGHSH, CDR2 LQKENI. The length of the CDR3 is 15 residues. Trimming shortened V by 6 bases and J by 1 base, and 15 bases separated the two germline ends. DNA of the CDR3: TGTGCCAGCTCTCAAGGAAGGCTCCGGAACACTGAAGCTTTCTTT. Translation gives CASSQGRLRNTEAFF.

V is TRBV29-1 and J is TRBJ1-2, with 8 bases lining up with TRBD1. Trimming took 2 bases from V and 7 from J; bases not matched to a gene: 0. The CDR3 extends over 11 amino acids. CDR1 SQVTM and CDR2 ANQGSEA come from the germline V gene. The CDR3 spells CSVETGGGYTF. The CDR3 nucleotides read TGCAGCGTTGAAACAGGGGGTGGCTACACCTTC.